This T cell receptor beta chain was sequenced for a study of blood T cell repertoires in COVID-19 (dated by TCRdb to the early 2020s). Study-level background: Collaborator samples came from the United States, Italy and Spain and covered acute and convalescent phases of COVID-19. The material from the prospective study consisted of cDNA or gDNA derived from T cells, B-cell-depleted T cells, or PBMCs. The dataset comprised deeply sampled blood TCRbeta repertoires from subjects exposed to, actively infected with, or recovered from COVID-19. The repertoires were released in a freely available public database meant as a resource for research on the immune response to SARS-CoV-2. Samples were obtained from the ongoing ImmuneRACE study (first 160 participants) and from some 1,300 subjects provided by 6 global collaborators. Sample metadata almost always included a de-identified subject ID, COVID-19 status, age in years and sex. Where available, HLA class I and class II types were taken from metadata supplied by the sample provider and were not determined by assay-based typing.

Collaborating institutions collected whole blood in K2EDTA tubes following their own protocols. For TCRbeta analysis, collaborator samples were shipped as frozen whole blood, as isolated PBMCs, or as DNA extracted from either sample type. The immunoSEQ Assay, a bias-controlled multiplex PCR, was used to amplify TCRbeta CDR3 regions from genomic DNA. The source study handled its data this way. Within the assay, amplification of reference gene primers was used to estimate how many nucleated cells each sample contained. To quantify the absolute abundance of each unique TCRbeta CDR3 rearrangement, sequence reads were collapsed and filtered. For each sample, productive Simpson clonality was calculated as the square root of Simpson's diversity index over productive rearrangements. The table comes from immuneACCESS by way of TCRdb, which keeps in-frame sequences with V and J called. Part of the clones is missing from these tables; in studies checked, under half for an unresolved V gene and the rest for unknown reasons. V and J calls plus clone size are reproduced from that table; the DNA served to infer D and trimming. Within this sample are approximately 210,000 clones, with 85% to 90% of them counted one time only. 0.78% of the sample rests with the top ten.

The germline V gene (reference sequence) provides CDR1 MNHNY and CDR2 SVGAGI. The V end loses 6 bases and the J end loses 2 bases, and a stretch of 18 bases separates them. Inclusive of the bounding cysteine and phenylalanine, the CDR3 is 16 residues long. Just the 48-base CDR3 DNA is kept, in frame starting at base 1. Comment on this clone: The target of this receptor is not known. One base away there is no much larger clone; base qualities are not given.

Overall study outcomes, separate from this receptor: The amount of clinical and demographic metadata varied by source and participant and was provided uncurated.

Source material: peripheral blood. The rearrangement joined TRBV6-6 to TRBJ2-3; matching of 6 bases hints at TRBD1 as the D gene. The sequence came from a woman in her 70s with acute or convalescent COVID-19. The CDR3 protein: CASSSSGTRATDTQYF. The DNA sequence is given as TGTGCCAGCAGCTCTTCCGGGACAAGGGCCACAGATACGCAGTATTTT.